This T cell receptor (beta chain) was identified in a study of CD8 T cells in ankylosing spondylitis. Study-wide results and caveats: Past studies reported some motif variants in reactive arthritis synovial fluid and blood. Those disease-linked clones were CD8+; they were also relatively rare in peripheral blood. The authors reported significant enrichment of disease-linked clones in matched ankylosing spondylitis synovial fluid. Seemingly distinctive of ankylosing spondylitis blood was a TCR beta motif formed by eight highly homologous variants.

Comments on this clonotype: Its target is not known.

This CDR3 is built from 12 residues. V lost 3 bases and J 8 bases, leaving 13 bases between the germline ends. Germline V gene sequence: CDR1 GTSNPN, CDR2 SVGIG (reference sequence). Quantitative barcoded 5'-RACE was used to prepare TCR beta libraries. TCRdb itself ran the 5' RACE reads through MiXCR, one entry per CDR3 protein. The sample lists under 450,000 distinct CDR3 sequences; roughly 17% were seen once. Input material: blood, either unsorted or a sorted T cell fraction (not recorded which). The TCR sequence derives from a male donor with ankylosing spondylitis. The V gene is TRBV30, the J gene TRBJ1-1; D not resolved. Here the CDR3 DNA reads TGTGCCTGGAGGGTGCTTCGGGAGGAAGCTTTCTTT. Translated: CAWRVLREEAFF. The full variable domain, rest sourced from reference TRBV30 and TRBJ1-1, is SQTIHQWPATLVQPVGSPLSLECTVEGTSNPNLYWYRQAAGRGLQLLFYSVGIGQISSEVPQNLSASRPQDRQFILSSKKLLLSDSGFYLCAWRVLREEAFFGQGTRLTVV.